This T cell receptor (beta chain) was identified during a study of vaccination effects on CD4 cells after COVID-19. In this sample, this clone turned up a few times. Its antigen remains unidentified. Antigen-specific CD4+ T cells were expanded with viral peptide pools in the ViraFEST assay before sequencing. Investigators separated out CD4+ T cells once approximately 9 days of culture had passed. According to the study, vaccine recipients showed no prior SARS-CoV-2 infection and negative nucleocapsid antibodies. Each well held 1.5 million to 2.5 million PBMC cultured with roughly 10 ug/ml peptides and 7.5 to 10 IU/ml IL-2. Measured with immunoSEQ multiplex PCR; TCRdb has only the in-frame clones, and not every one. The top ten clones hold around 2.7% of a sample with some 69,000 clones, 60% to 80% of them seen once. Trimming at V came to 6 bases and at J to 3 bases, leaving 6 bases not matched to a gene. The CDR3 loop spans 14 amino acids. Germline-derived CDR1 and CDR2 are SNHLY and FYNNEI.

This sequence originates from a human donor who received a COVID-19 vaccine. The sample here was CD4+ T cells from PBMCs cultured with HCoV-NL63 spike peptides, taken before COVID-19 vaccination. V gene TRBV2 combines with J gene TRBJ1-1; 8 bases agree with TRBD1. CDR3 region: CASSGQGLHTEAFF. Here the CDR3 DNA reads TGTGCCAGCAGCGGACAGGGATTACACACTGAAGCTTTCTTT.